Following are 3 T cell receptor beta chains from one sample sequenced in a study of vaccination effects on CD4 cells after COVID-19. Sequenced by immunoSEQ multiplex PCR; TCRdb stores in-frame clones only, minus some. The sample has about 70,000 clones, over 60% seen once; the top ten hold less than 6.5%. Before sequencing took place, the ViraFEST assay used viral peptide pools to expand antigen-specific CD4+ T cells. Culturing for about ten days preceded CD4+ T cell isolation. SARS-CoV-2 infected the person between March and December 2020, as confirmed by PCR. The antigens of these receptors remain unknown. The specimen was CD4+ T cells from PBMCs cultured with HIV peptides, collected before COVID-19 vaccination. Specified subset: HIV-1 Nef peptide pool negative control/reference culture. The receptor source for this set is a human donor who had a prior SARS-CoV-2 infection.

The rearrangement uses TRBV6-6 and TRBJ2-5; D is possibly TRBD1 (6 bases). V was trimmed by 6 bases and J by 5 bases, leaving 13 bases between them. This CDR3 contains 13 residues. Germline values: CDR1 MNHNY, CDR2 SVGAGI (reference sequence). The CDR3 DNA follows: TGTGCCAGCAGAACCCCAGGGGTGGAGACCCAGTACTTC. Its translation: CASRTPGVETQYF.

This clone came up once. The genes are TRBV2 and TRBJ1-5; TRBD1 matches 8 bases. CDR1 SNHLY and CDR2 FYNNEI come from the germline V gene. The ends lost 6 bases at V and 6 bases at J; junction bases unmatched: 10. This CDR3 is built from 15 residues. This CDR3 is CASRPDRGLSQPQHF. In DNA form, the CDR3 reads TGTGCCAGCAGACCCGACAGGGGACTCAGTCAGCCCCAGCATTTT.

This chain uses TRBV6-6 with TRBJ2-1; D tentatively fits TRBD1 or TRBD2 (5 bases each). Germline V gives CDR1 MNHNY, CDR2 SVGAGI (reference sequence). V dropped 6 bases and J dropped 6 bases, with 21 bases sitting between them. This CDR3 spans 16 amino acids. Here the CDR3 DNA reads TGTGCCAGCAGGCCTTACATCGGGGCCTCGGGCAATGAGCAGTTCTTC. Translating gives CASRPYIGASGNEQFF.